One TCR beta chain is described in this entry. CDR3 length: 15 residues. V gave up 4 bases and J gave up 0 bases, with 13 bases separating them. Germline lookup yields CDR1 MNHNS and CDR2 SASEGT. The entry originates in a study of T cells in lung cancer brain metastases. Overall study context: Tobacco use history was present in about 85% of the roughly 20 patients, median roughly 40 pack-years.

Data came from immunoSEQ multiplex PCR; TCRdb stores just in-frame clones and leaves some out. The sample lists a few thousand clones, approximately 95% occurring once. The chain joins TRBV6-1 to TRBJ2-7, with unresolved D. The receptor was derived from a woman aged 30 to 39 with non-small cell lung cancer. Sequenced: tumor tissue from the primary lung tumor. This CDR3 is CASSATGSSSYEQYF. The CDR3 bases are TGTGCCAGCAGTGCAACCGGGTCCAGCTCCTACGAGCAGTACTTC.